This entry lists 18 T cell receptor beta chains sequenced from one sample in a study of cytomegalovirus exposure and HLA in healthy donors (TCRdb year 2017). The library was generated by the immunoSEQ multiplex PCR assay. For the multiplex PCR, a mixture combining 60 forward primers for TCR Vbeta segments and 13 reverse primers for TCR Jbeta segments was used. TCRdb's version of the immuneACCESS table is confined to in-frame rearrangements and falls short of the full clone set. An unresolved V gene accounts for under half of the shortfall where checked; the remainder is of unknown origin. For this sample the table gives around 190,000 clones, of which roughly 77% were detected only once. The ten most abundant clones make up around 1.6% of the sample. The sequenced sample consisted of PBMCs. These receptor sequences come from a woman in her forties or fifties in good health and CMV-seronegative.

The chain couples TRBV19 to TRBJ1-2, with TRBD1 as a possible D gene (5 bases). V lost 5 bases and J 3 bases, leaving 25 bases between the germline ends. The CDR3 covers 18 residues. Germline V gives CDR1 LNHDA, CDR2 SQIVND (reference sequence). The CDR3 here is CASSSPPSRGGEDYGYTF. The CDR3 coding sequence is TGTGCCAGTAGTTCCCCCCCAAGCCGGGGAGGGGAGGACTATGGCTACACCTTC.

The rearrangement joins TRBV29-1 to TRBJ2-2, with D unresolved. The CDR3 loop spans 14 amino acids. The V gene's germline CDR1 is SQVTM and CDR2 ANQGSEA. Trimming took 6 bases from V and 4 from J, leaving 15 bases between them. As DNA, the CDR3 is TGCAGCGTGCGCTTGGGCGAACCCACCGGGGAGCTGTTTTTT. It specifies CSVRLGEPTGELFF.

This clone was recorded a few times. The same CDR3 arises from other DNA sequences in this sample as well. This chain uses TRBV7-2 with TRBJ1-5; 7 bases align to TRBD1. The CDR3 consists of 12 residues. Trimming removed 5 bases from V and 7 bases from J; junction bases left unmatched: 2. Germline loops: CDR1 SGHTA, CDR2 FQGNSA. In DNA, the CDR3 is TGTGCCAGCAGCCCAGGGGGACAGCCCCAGCATTTT. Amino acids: CASSPGGQPQHF.

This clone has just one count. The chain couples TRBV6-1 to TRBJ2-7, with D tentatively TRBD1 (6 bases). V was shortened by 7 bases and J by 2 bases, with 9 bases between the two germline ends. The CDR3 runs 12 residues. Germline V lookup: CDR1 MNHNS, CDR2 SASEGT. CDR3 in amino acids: CASTWTAYEQYF. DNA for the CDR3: TGTGCCAGCACCTGGACAGCCTACGAGCAGTACTTC.

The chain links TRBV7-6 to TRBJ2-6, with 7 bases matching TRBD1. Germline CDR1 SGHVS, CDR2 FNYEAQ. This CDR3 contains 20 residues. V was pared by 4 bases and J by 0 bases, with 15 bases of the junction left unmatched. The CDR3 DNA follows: TGTGCCAGCAGCTACCGAGGCCCCGGACAGGTGAGCTCTGGGGCCAACGTCCTGACTTTC. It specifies CASSYRGPGQVSSGANVLTF.

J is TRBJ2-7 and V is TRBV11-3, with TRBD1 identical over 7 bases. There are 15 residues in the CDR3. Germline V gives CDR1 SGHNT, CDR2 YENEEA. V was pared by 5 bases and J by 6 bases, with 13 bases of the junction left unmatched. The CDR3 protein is CASSNIGTAAGEQYF. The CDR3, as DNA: TGTGCCAGCAGCAATATCGGGACAGCCGCGGGCGAGCAGTACTTC.

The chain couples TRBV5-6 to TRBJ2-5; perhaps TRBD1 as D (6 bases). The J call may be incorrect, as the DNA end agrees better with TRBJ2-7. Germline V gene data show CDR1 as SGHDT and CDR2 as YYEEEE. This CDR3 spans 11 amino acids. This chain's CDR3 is CASSTGYEQYF. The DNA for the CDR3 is TGTGCCAGCAGCACAGGGTACGAGCAGTACTTC.

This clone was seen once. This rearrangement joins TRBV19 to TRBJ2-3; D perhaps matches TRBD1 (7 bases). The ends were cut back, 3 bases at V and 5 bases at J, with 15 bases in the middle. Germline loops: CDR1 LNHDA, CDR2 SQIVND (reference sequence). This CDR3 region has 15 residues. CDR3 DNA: TGTGCCAGTAGTATGTGGGGCAGGGGGGTAGATACGCAGTATTTT. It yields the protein CASSMWGRGVDTQYF. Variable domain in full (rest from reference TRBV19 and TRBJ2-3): DGGITQSPKYLFRKEGQNVTLSCEQNLNHDAMYWYRQDPGQGLRLIYYSQIVNDFQKGDIAEGYSVSREKKESFPLTVTSAQKNPTAFYLCASSMWGRGVDTQYFGPGTRLTVL.

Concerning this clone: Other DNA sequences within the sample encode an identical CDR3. The DNA for the CDR3 is TGTGCCATCAGCGATGGACAGGGGGCTTATGGCTACACCTTC. Encoded protein: CAISDGQGAYGYTF. The genes are TRBV10-3 and TRBJ1-2; TRBD1 matches 11 bases. The junction had 5 bases not matched to a gene; V was cut back by 6 bases and J by 5 bases. Germline V lookup: CDR1 ENHRY, CDR2 SYGVKD. This CDR3 contains 14 residues.

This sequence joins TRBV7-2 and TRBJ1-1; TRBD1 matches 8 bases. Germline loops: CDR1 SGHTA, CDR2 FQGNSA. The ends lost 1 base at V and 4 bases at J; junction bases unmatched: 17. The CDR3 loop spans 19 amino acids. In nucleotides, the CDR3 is TGTGCCAGCAGCTTAGGAGGTGGTGGCAGGGGGCGAAGGGGCACTGAAGCTTTCTTT. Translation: CASSLGGGGRGRRGTEAFF.

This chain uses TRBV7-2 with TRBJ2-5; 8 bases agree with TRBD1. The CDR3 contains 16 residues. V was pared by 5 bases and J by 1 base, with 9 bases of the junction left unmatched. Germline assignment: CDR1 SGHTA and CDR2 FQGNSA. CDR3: CASSLGTGSFQETQYF. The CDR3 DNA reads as TGTGCCAGCAGCCTCGGGACAGGCTCCTTCCAAGAGACCCAGTACTTC.

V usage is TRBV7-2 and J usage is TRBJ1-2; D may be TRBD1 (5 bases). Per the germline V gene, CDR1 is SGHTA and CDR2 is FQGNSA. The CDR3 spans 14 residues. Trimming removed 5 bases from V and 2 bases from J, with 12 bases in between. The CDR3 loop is CASSRFRGNYGYTF. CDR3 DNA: TGTGCCAGCAGCAGGTTCCGGGGGAACTATGGCTACACCTTC.

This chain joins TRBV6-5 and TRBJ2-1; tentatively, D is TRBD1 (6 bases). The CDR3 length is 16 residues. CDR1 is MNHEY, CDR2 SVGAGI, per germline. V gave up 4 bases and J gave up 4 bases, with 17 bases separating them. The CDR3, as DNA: TGTGCCAGCAGTTTCCTACAGGGTGCCACTTACAATGAGCAGTTCTTC. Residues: CASSFLQGATYNEQFF.

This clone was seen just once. The CDR3 region is CASSLTPKLAGDEQFF. CDR3 sequence (DNA): TGTGCCAGCAGCTTAACCCCCAAACTAGCGGGAGATGAGCAGTTCTTC. V is TRBV7-3 and J is TRBJ2-1, with 11 bases fitting TRBD2. Germline V gene data show CDR1 as SGHTA and CDR2 as FQGTGA. The V gene end was trimmed by 0 bases and the J gene end by 8 bases; junction bases not matched to a gene: 6. The CDR3 totals 16 residues. The variable domain in full, completed from reference TRBV7-3 and TRBJ2-1, reads GAGVSQTPSNKVTEKGKYVELRCDPISGHTALYWYRQSLGQGPEFLIYFQGTGAADDSGLPNDRFFAVRPEGSVSTLKIQRTERGDSAVYLCASSLTPKLAGDEQFFGPGTRLTVL.

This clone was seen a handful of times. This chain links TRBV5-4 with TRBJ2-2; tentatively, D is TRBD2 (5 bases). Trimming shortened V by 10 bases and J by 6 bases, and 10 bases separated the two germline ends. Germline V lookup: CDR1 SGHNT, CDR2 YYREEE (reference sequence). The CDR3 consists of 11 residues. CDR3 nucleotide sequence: TGTGCCTACGTGGGAGCCGGGGAGCTGTTTTTT. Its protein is CAYVGAGELFF.

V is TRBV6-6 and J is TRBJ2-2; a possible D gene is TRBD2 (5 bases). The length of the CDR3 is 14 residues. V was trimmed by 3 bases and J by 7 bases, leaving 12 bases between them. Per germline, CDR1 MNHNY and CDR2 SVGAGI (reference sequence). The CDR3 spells CASSYSLEGGELFF. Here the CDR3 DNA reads TGTGCCAGCAGTTATTCGCTCGAGGGCGGGGAGCTGTTTTTT.

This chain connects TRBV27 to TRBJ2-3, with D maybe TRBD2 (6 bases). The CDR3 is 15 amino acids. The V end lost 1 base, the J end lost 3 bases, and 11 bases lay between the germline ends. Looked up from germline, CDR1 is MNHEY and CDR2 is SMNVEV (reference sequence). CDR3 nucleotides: TGTGCCAGCAGTTTATTGGGGGAGGTGACAGATACGCAGTATTTT. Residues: CASSLLGEVTDTQYF.

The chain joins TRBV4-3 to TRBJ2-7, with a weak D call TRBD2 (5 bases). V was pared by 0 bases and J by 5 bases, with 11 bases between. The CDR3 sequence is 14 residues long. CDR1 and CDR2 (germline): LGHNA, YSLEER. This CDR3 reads CASSQELGVDEQYF. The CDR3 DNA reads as TGCGCCAGCAGCCAAGAACTCGGGGTTGACGAGCAGTACTTC.